The rows below give T cell receptor beta chains drawn from one sample of a study of blood T cell repertoires in COVID-19. Clones were sequenced by immunoSEQ multiplex PCR, and TCRdb holds only the in-frame ones, with some missing. The sample holds about 140,000 clones, 60% to 85% seen once. The sequencing input was peripheral blood. The receptor set was obtained from a man aged 45-65 years with acute or convalescent COVID-19. The conserved cysteine and the conserved F or W are not part of the CDR3 here. Fields, in order: V gene, CDR3 protein.

v_call: TRBV2; cdr3_aa: ASSEGTVRGREPQH
v_call: TRBV5-1; cdr3_aa: ASSYGQGGNNGYT
v_call: TRBV10-3; cdr3_aa: ATLTGGENSPLH
v_call: TRBV19; cdr3_aa: ASSIAQGLGYT
v_call: TRBV6-1; cdr3_aa: ASSDGGVKNTEAF
v_call: TRBV2; cdr3_aa: ASSEDRVILPDEQF
v_call: TRBV24-1; cdr3_aa: ATSEPGQGAGELF
v_call: TRBV5-1; cdr3_aa: ASSLEGQGAETQY
v_call: TRBV19; cdr3_aa: ASNSLRDRENEAF
v_call: TRBV7-3; cdr3_aa: ASSLGTTSTDTQY
v_call: TRBV27; cdr3_aa: ASSVAGGYEQY
v_call: TRBV5-8; cdr3_aa: ASSRRTGVNTEAF
v_call: TRBV9; cdr3_aa: ASSVASRSYNEQF
v_call: TRBV9; cdr3_aa: ASSVTADSIADTQY
v_call: TRBV2; cdr3_aa: ASNPAVGYTEAF
v_call: TRBV5-1; cdr3_aa: ASSIQGRDNEQF
v_call: TRBV6-5; cdr3_aa: ASSYSQGAGNEQF
v_call: TRBV2; cdr3_aa: ASSEGRYQPQH
v_call: TRBV5-5; cdr3_aa: ASTQDSIGNTIY
v_call: TRBV5-6; cdr3_aa: ASSTGGQPQH
v_call: TRBV6-6; cdr3_aa: ASSPAGTMNQPQH
v_call: TRBV5-8; cdr3_aa: ASSSGRGNEKLF
v_call: TRBV12-5; cdr3_aa: ASGLVLDRIGETQY
v_call: TRBV29-1; cdr3_aa: SVDGQVNGYT
v_call: TRBV5-1; cdr3_aa: ASSSGISAWTGYGYT
v_call: TRBV10-1; cdr3_aa: ASSEGGADTQY
v_call: TRBV19; cdr3_aa: ASSPRQVSDYGYT
v_call: TRBV27; cdr3_aa: ASSSLGREAF